Listed here are 16 T cell receptor beta chains from one sample, sequenced in a study of regulatory T cells in long-lasting Graves disease. The time point denotes: persistent/refractory GD, antithyroid drugs over 5 years with positive TRAb. The authors made the TCR library using RNA they extracted from PBMCs. CDR3 regions were amplified by Arm-PCR using iRepertoire HTBI primers to build TCR beta libraries. TCRdb re-called the multiplex PCR reads with MiXCR, one entry per CDR3 protein. The sample lists 400,000 to 500,000 distinct CDR3 sequences; less than 25% were seen once. Sequences were derived from peripheral blood mononuclear cells (PBMCs), sampled when the disease was refractory, from a patient treated with antithyroid drugs. The receptors were gathered from a female donor with Graves disease.

The rearrangement links TRBV9 to TRBJ2-5; a possible D gene is TRBD1 (6 bases). Germline V gene lookup returns CDR1 SGDLS and CDR2 YYNGEE. V was clipped by 4 bases and J by 2 bases, with 12 bases between them. This CDR3 has 14 residues. In nucleotides, the CDR3 is TGTGCCAGCAGCTCAAACAGGGAACAAGAGACCCAGTACTTC. This codes for CASSSNREQETQYF.

Of note for this clonotype: A much larger clonotype is one base distant, so this may be a read error. The CDR3 DNA reads as TGTGTCAGCAGGCCGAGGATGGACTATGGCTACACCTTC. Protein product: CVSRPRMDYGYTF. The J gene is TRBJ1-2, the V gene TRBV6-1; D gene unclear. There are 13 residues in the CDR3. Looked up from germline, CDR1 is MNHNS and CDR2 is SASEGT.

This clonotype came up many times. The chain couples TRBV28 to TRBJ2-2; a possible D gene is TRBD1 (6 bases). This CDR3 spans 15 amino acids. The V and J ends lost 4 bases and 5 bases respectively, with 14 bases between them. Germline CDR1 reads MDHEN; CDR2 reads SYDVKM. DNA for the CDR3: TGTGCCAGCAGTTCAGGGGATCGAACGACCGGGGAGCTGTTTTTT. It translates to CASSSGDRTTGELFF.

The table lists this clonotype with many counts. This chain uses TRBV2 with TRBJ1-3; D might be TRBD1 (6 bases). The CDR3 totals 14 residues. Per germline, CDR1 SNHLY and CDR2 FYNNEI. V was trimmed by 6 bases and J by 0 bases, leaving 9 bases between them. The CDR3 sequence: CASRDSLSGNTIYF. The CDR3 DNA sequence: TGTGCCAGCAGGGACAGTCTCTCTGGAAACACCATATATTTT.

To note about this clonotype: One end of the junction varies from germline; a read error may be responsible. The chain links TRBV12-3 or TRBV12-4 to TRBJ1-2, with a tentative D call TRBD1 (6 bases). This CDR3 has 16 residues. For the CDR3, the DNA is TGTGCCAGCAGTTCTTATACGGGGGCGAATAACTATGGCCACACCTTC. Translated: CASSSYTGANNYGHTF.

This clonotype was counted between two and nine times. The chain employs TRBV29-1 and TRBJ2-7; 7 bases align to TRBD1. Trimming removed 5 bases from V and 3 bases from J; junction bases left unmatched: 4. The CDR3 consists of 12 residues. Germline loops: CDR1 SQVTM, CDR2 ANQGSEA. CDR3 in amino acids: CSVRQGIYEQYF. DNA for the CDR3: TGCAGCGTTCGACAGGGAATCTACGAGCAGTACTTC.

The V call is TRBV3-1, the J call TRBJ2-5; 9 bases agree with TRBD2. Germline-derived CDR1 and CDR2 are LGHDT and YNNKEL (reference sequence). Trimming at V came to 0 bases and at J to 3 bases, leaving 8 bases not matched to a gene. The CDR3 runs to 17 residues. DNA of the CDR3: TGTGCCAGCAGCCAAGAAAATAGCGGGAGTCATAAAGAGACCCAGTACTTC. This gives the protein CASSQENSGSHKETQYF.

This clonotype was counted ten times or more. Written as DNA, the CDR3 is TGTGCCAGCAGTTTTAGGCAAGGGAGATCCAATGGCTACACCTTC. Its protein is CASSFRQGRSNGYTF. The chain has TRBV28 and TRBJ1-2, with unresolved D. V was clipped by 3 bases and J by 6 bases, with 17 bases between them. In germline, CDR1 is MDHEN, CDR2 SYDVKM. CDR3 length equals 15 residues.

The chain joins TRBV7-2 to TRBJ1-1; TRBD1 might be the D (6 bases). This CDR3 has 14 amino acids. Trimming left V 4 bases short and J 6 bases short, with 15 bases between. The germline gives CDR1 SGHTA, CDR2 FQGNSA. This chain's CDR3 is CASSSQGLISEAFF. DNA of the CDR3: TGTGCCAGCAGCTCACAGGGATTAATCTCTGAAGCTTTCTTT.

This clonotype has ten or more counts. The genes are TRBV6-1 and TRBJ1-1; D gene uncertain. Germline CDR1 reads MNHNS; CDR2 reads SASEGT. The CDR3 runs 13 residues. The V gene lost 7 bases and the J gene lost 1 base, with 10 bases spanning the gap. This chain's CDR3 is CASTFSGNTEAFF. The CDR3 region has the DNA TGTGCCAGCACCTTTTCGGGGAACACTGAAGCTTTCTTT.

The J gene is TRBJ2-7, the V gene TRBV7-2; 7 nucleotides align to TRBD1. V shed 5 bases, J shed 1 base, and the junction held 8 bases outside the gene matches. The CDR3 is 15 residues long. CDR1 is SGHTA and CDR2 is FQGNSA in the germline V gene. The CDR3 bases are TGTGCCAGCAGCCTGACCCGGGACAGTTCCTACGAGCAGTACTTC. It encodes CASSLTRDSSYEQYF.

This clonotype has a handful of counts. The chain has TRBV20-1 and TRBJ1-6; D perhaps matches TRBD1 (5 bases). V lost 1 base to trimming and J lost 5 bases, with 9 bases between them. The germline gives CDR1 DFQATT, CDR2 SNEGSKA (reference sequence). CDR3 length equals 14 residues. This CDR3 is CSARVGQDNSPLHF. CDR3 in DNA: TGCAGTGCTAGAGTAGGACAAGATAATTCACCCCTCCACTTT.

The table lists this clonotype with a few counts. One base away lies a much larger clone, so this may be a sequencing read error. This sequence joins TRBV5-1 and TRBJ2-7, with D tentatively TRBD1 (7 bases). CDR1 is SGHRS, CDR2 YFSETQ, per germline. The CDR3 runs 16 residues. Trimming stripped 7 bases from V and 5 bases from J, with 25 bases between. The CDR3 coding sequence is TGCGCCAGCCCGGGAGAACCACAGGACAGGTTCCACGAGCAGTACTTC. As protein: CASPGEPQDRFHEQYF.

This clonotype showed up many times. The V gene is TRBV29-1, the J gene TRBJ2-7, with 10 positions matching TRBD2. Germline CDR1 and CDR2: SQVTM and ANQGSEA. CDR3 length: 13 amino acids. The CDR3 DNA reads as TGCAGTGTGGAACTAGCGGGGAGGGGTGAGCAGTACTTC. This gives the protein CSVELAGRGEQYF.

This clonotype was detected ten times or more. The chain has TRBV30 and TRBJ1-2; TRBD1 agrees at 7 bases. The CDR3 consists of 13 residues. Germline V gene sequence: CDR1 GTSNPN, CDR2 SVGIG (reference sequence). Trimming removed 0 bases from V and 6 bases from J; junction bases left unmatched: 4. The CDR3 reads CAWSVNQGDGYTF. The CDR3 region has the DNA TGTGCCTGGAGTGTAAATCAGGGGGATGGCTACACCTTC.

Comments on this clonotype: Being one base from a much bigger clone, this may be a read error. The chain is built from TRBV7-2 and TRBJ1-1; no reliable D call. V was shortened by 6 bases and J by 3 bases, with 11 bases between the two germline ends. This CDR3 contains 13 residues. The germline V gene encodes CDR1 SGHTA and CDR2 FQGNSA. This chain's CDR3 is CASSFMGYTEAFF. The DNA of the CDR3 is TGTGCCAGCAGTTTTATGGGGTACACTGAAGCTTTCTTT.